Listed below are T cell receptor beta chains from one sample, sequenced in a study of T cells after yellow fever vaccination. TCRdb itself ran the 5' RACE reads through MiXCR, one entry per CDR3 protein. The sample includes 450,000 to 550,000 distinct CDR3 sequences, 21% of them seen just once. The starting material was PBMCs, obtained less than 25 days after the first yellow fever vaccination. The receptors were sampled from a man between 18 and 29 years old who received the YFV17D yellow fever vaccine. Both conserved end residues are part of each CDR3. The D gene is left open where the match is weak. Rows may omit the clone size; those that give it use once, few, many or a size class.

D,J,size,V,DNA,CDR3
.,TRBJ2-5,.,TRBV10-3,TGTGCCAGCACAGGGACCATTCAAGAGACCCAGTACTTC,CASTGTIQETQYF
TRBD1,TRBJ1-6,.,TRBV7-9,TGTGCCAGCAGCAACCAGGGACAGACTAATTCACCCCTCCACTTT,CASSNQGQTNSPLHF
.,TRBJ1-5,.,TRBV12-3/TRBV12-4,TGTGCCAGCAGTCCTGACCTGAATCAGCCCCAGCATTTT,CASSPDLNQPQHF
.,TRBJ2-2,.,TRBV4-1,TGCGCCAGCAGTCGGGGGGGGGAGCTGTTTTTT,CASSRGGELFF
.,TRBJ2-1,.,TRBV4-3,TGCGCCAGCAGCCAAGAACCCGCAGCCCCGTCCTACAATGAGCAGTTCTTC,CASSQEPAAPSYNEQFF
.,TRBJ2-3,few,TRBV24-1,TGTGCCACCAGTTCCGGACGTAGAACAGATACGCAGTATTTT,CATSSGRRTDTQYF
.,TRBJ1-5,.,TRBV7-2,TGTGCCAGCAGTTCTTCCCGGGGACAGCCCCAGCATTTT,CASSSSRGQPQHF
.,TRBJ1-4,few,TRBV28,TGTGCCAGCAGTTTCAGGGAACAGGGTGAAAAACTGTTTTTT,CASSFREQGEKLFF
TRBD1,TRBJ1-1,few,TRBV20-1,TGCAGTGCTAAGGGGCCCTGGACAGGCTTGAACACTGAAGCTTTCTTT,CSAKGPWTGLNTEAFF
TRBD1,TRBJ2-7,few,TRBV5-1,TGCGCCAGCAGCGGGACAGGATTACGGTCCTACGAGCAGTACTTC,CASSGTGLRSYEQYF
TRBD2,TRBJ2-5,.,TRBV2,TGTGCCAGCAGTGAACGAGCGGGGGGGGGCCAAAGGGGAGAGACCCAGTACTTC,CASSERAGGGQRGETQYF
.,TRBJ2-2,many,TRBV19,TGTGCCAGTACCCCGGAGGGTTTAAACCCTTGGACCGGGGAGCTGTTTTTT,CASTPEGLNPWTGELFF
.,TRBJ2-7,few,TRBV6-5,TGTGCCAGCAGTTACTCCGCCGGGATTTTCACTGAGCAGTACTTC,CASSYSAGIFTEQYF
TRBD2,TRBJ2-5,few,TRBV7-9,TGTGCCAGCAGCTTACGAGCGGGGGCTGGCGAGACCCAGTACTTC,CASSLRAGAGETQYF
.,TRBJ2-3,few,TRBV21-1,TGTGCCAGCAGCCCCCCAGCCCTTTACAACGCCAGCACAGATACGCAGTATTTT,CASSPPALYNASTDTQYF
.,TRBJ2-1,.,TRBV12-3/TRBV12-4,TGTGCCAGCAGTTTAGCAGGGGGGGCCATCGATGAGCAGTTCTTC,CASSLAGGAIDEQFF
.,TRBJ1-2,.,TRBV5-1,TGCGCCAGCAGCTTGGTGGGGGAGGCTGGCTACACCTTC,CASSLVGEAGYTF
.,TRBJ1-4,few,TRBV12-3/TRBV12-4,TGTGCCAGCAGCTCCTCCCTCGCCCGGGCAGAAAAACTGTTTTTT,CASSSSLARAEKLFF
.,TRBJ2-3,.,TRBV29-1,TGCAGCGTTGAGTCGACCGCAGCGACAGATACGCAGTATTTT,CSVESTAATDTQYF
.,TRBJ2-5,.,TRBV5-1,TGCGCCAGCAGGATGGAGGGGAGTAGCATTAAACAAGAGACCCAGTACTTC,CASRMEGSSIKQETQYF
TRBD2,TRBJ2-1,few,TRBV10-1,TGCGCCAGCAGCGGGACTAGCGGGGGCAATCTCTACAATGAGCAGTTCTTC,CASSGTSGGNLYNEQFF
.,TRBJ2-6,.,TRBV2,TGTGCCAGTGCTGAGGCCAACGTCCTGACTTTC,CASAEANVLTF
.,TRBJ2-5,few,TRBV10-3,TGTGCCATCAGTGTTGACGGGGGGCCCCAAGAGACCCAGTACTTC,CAISVDGGPQETQYF
.,TRBJ1-3,.,TRBV7-3,TGTGCCAGCAGCCCTTCGGGGGCGCCTGGAAACACCATATATTTT,CASSPSGAPGNTIYF
.,TRBJ2-3,few,TRBV20-1,TGCAGTGCCAGAGGTGAGGGTCGCACAGATACGCAGTATTTT,CSARGEGRTDTQYF
TRBD1,TRBJ2-3,.,TRBV14,TGTGCCAGCAGCCAAGGGGTCAGGGGGCCTGCAGATACGCAGTATTTT,CASSQGVRGPADTQYF
.,TRBJ2-7,.,TRBV4-2,TGTGCCAGCAGCCAAGGGCAACAGCTCTACGAGCAGTACTTC,CASSQGQQLYEQYF
.,TRBJ1-2,.,TRBV16,TGTGCCAGCAGCCCTACGAGATATGGCTACACCTTC,CASSPTRYGYTF
.,TRBJ2-1,.,TRBV5-1,TGCGCCAGCAGCTACGGGGGGCCCCCCAATGAGCAGTTCTTC,CASSYGGPPNEQFF
.,TRBJ2-1,few,TRBV24-1,TGTGCCACCAGTGATTTTGGGGTATCGCAGTTCTTC,CATSDFGVSQFF
.,TRBJ1-5,.,TRBV28,TGTGCCAGCAGTTGGGGGTTTGAGGGGAGCAATCAGCCCGAGCATTTT,CASSWGFEGSNQPEHF
.,TRBJ1-5,.,TRBV4-1,TGCGCCAGCAGCCACCCCATCGGGAGCAATCAGCCCCAGCATTTT,CASSHPIGSNQPQHF
.,TRBJ2-5,few,TRBV7-2,TGTGCCAGCAGCGTGCCGGGAGCGGAGACCCAGTACTTC,CASSVPGAETQYF